The 7 T cell receptor beta chains presented below share a single source sample, sequenced in a study of beta chain features in type 1 diabetes. The study reverse transcribed the entire isolated RNA, so it sequenced expressed TCRB transcripts. The data were produced by immunoSEQ multiplex PCR, yet TCRdb's version contains in-frame clones alone and is incomplete. This table has some 900,000 clones, roughly 15% appearing once. The sequenced material came from naive CD4+ T cells from blood. Source of these receptors: a woman aged 18 to 35 in good health.

This clone was seen only a few times. The V gene is TRBV28, the J gene TRBJ2-3; TRBD2 might be the D (5 bases). The CDR3 has 14 amino acids. In germline, CDR1 is MDHEN, CDR2 SYDVKM. V lost 4 bases, J lost 3 bases, and 11 bases lay in between. This chain's CDR3 is CASSSRGWTDTQYF. Here the CDR3 DNA reads TGTGCCAGCAGTTCCCGAGGGTGGACAGATACGCAGTATTTT.

The table lists this clone with a few counts. The same CDR3 can be traced to other DNA sequences in this sample. The chain is built from TRBV7-3 and TRBJ1-1, with D hard to call. There are 13 residues in the CDR3. Deletions cut 5 bases from V and 0 bases from J, with 7 bases between. CDR1 is SGHTA, CDR2 FQGTGA, per germline. The CDR3 DNA follows: TGTGCCAGCAGCCGGACCCTGAACACTGAAGCTTTCTTT. It codes for CASSRTLNTEAFF.

The rearrangement links TRBV19 to TRBJ1-1; maybe TRBD1 (5 bases). V lost 6 bases and J 3 bases, leaving 17 bases between the germline ends. The CDR3 consists of 15 residues. Germline CDR1 reads LNHDA; CDR2 reads SQIVND (reference sequence). In nucleotides, the CDR3 is TGTGCCAGTAGAGGGGCCACGTCCTGGGACACTGAAGCTTTCTTT. Amino acid sequence: CASRGATSWDTEAFF. Together with reference TRBV19 and TRBJ1-1, the CDR3 gives the full variable domain: DGGITQSPKYLFRKEGQNVTLSCEQNLNHDAMYWYRQDPGQGLRLIYYSQIVNDFQKGDIAEGYSVSREKKESFPLTVTSAQKNPTAFYLCASRGATSWDTEAFFGQGTRLTVV.

The CDR3 spells CASTRTSGSPVETQYF. CDR3 in DNA: TGTGCCAGCACAAGGACTAGCGGGAGTCCGGTAGAGACCCAGTACTTC. The chain combines TRBV6-6 with TRBJ2-5, with 13 bases identical to TRBD2. The germline gives CDR1 MNHNY, CDR2 SVGAGI (reference sequence). With V trimmed by 7 bases and J by 4 bases, 9 bases remained unmatched. CDR3 length equals 16 residues.

CDR3 bases: TGTGCCAGCAGCTTAACTGGACAGGGGACCGGGGAGCTGTTTTTT. It specifies CASSLTGQGTGELFF. V and J are TRBV7-3 and TRBJ2-2; 9 nucleotides agree with TRBD1. V dropped 0 bases and J dropped 5; count of bases not matched to a gene: 1. This CDR3 spans 15 amino acids. Germline V CDR1 and CDR2: SGHTA, FQGTGA.

This clone has only a few counts. CDR3: CASSSITGRGANVLTF. The CDR3 DNA follows: TGTGCCAGCAGTTCTATTACAGGACGCGGGGCCAACGTCCTGACTTTC. The genes are TRBV28 and TRBJ2-6; a weak D match, TRBD1 (5 bases). Between the trimmed V and J ends, which lost 4 bases and 4 bases, there was a span of 14 bases. The CDR3 runs 16 residues. The V gene's germline CDR1 is MDHEN and CDR2 SYDVKM.

The chain links TRBV10-3 to TRBJ2-5; D is unresolved. The CDR3 runs to 15 residues. The V and J ends lost 2 bases and 3 bases respectively, with 13 bases between them. Germline CDR1 reads ENHRY; CDR2 reads SYGVKD. CDR3: CAISELDRSKETQYF. CDR3 DNA sequence: TGTGCCATCAGTGAGCTGGACCGATCCAAAGAGACCCAGTACTTC.